This TCR beta chain was recorded in a study of blood T cell repertoires in COVID-19. Study background: Acute-phase and convalescent COVID-19 samples originated in the United States, Italy and Spain. The analysed material was cDNA or gDNA that came from T cells, B-cell-depleted T cells, or PBMCs.

Per the germline V gene, CDR1 is SGHAT and CDR2 is FQNNGV. This CDR3 region has 14 residues. Trimming took off 8 bases at V and 7 bases at J, with 15 bases between the two ends. Authors' analysis steps: The assay estimated nucleated cells by amplifying reference gene primers. The table came from immunoSEQ multiplex PCR; TCRdb's copy has only in-frame clones and leaves some out. The D gene and trimming were derived from the DNA, and the V and J assignments and clone size from that table. Of around 320,000 clones listed, roughly 90% are singletons. The specimen was peripheral blood. This TCR came from a woman aged 30 to 39 with COVID-19, enrolled during active disease. The chain has TRBV11-2 and TRBJ1-6, with D unclear. The CDR3 is CASGTMGVNSPLHF. The DNA for the CDR3 is TGTGCCAGCGGCACAATGGGAGTCAATTCACCCCTCCACTTT. The full variable domain, completed using reference TRBV11-2 and TRBJ1-6, is EAGVAQSPRYKIIEKRQSVAFWCNPISGHATLYWYQQILGQGPKLLIQFQNNGVVDDSQLPKDRFSAERLKGVDSTLKIQPAKLEDSAVYLCASGTMGVNSPLHFGNGTRLTVT.